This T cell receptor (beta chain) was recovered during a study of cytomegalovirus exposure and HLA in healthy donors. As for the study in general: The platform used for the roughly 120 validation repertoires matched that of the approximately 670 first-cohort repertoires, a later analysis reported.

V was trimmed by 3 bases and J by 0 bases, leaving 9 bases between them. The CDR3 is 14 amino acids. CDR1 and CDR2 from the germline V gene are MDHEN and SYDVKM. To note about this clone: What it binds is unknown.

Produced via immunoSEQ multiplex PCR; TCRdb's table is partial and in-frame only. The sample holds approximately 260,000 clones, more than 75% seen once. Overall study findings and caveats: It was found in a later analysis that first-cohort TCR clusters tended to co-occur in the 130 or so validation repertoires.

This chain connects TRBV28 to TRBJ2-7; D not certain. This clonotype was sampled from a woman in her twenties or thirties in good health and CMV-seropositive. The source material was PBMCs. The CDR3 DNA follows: TGTGCCAGCAGTTTCCCCCGGAGCTCCTACGAGCAGTACTTC. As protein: CASSFPRSSYEQYF.